These 18 T cell receptor beta chains were sequenced from one sample in a study of blood T cell repertoires in COVID-19. The data were produced by immunoSEQ multiplex PCR, yet TCRdb's version contains in-frame clones alone and is incomplete. The sample holds around 39,000 clones, less than 85% seen once. The sequenced sample was peripheral blood. The receptors originated from a woman aged 70-85 years with acute or convalescent COVID-19.

For this clone: Other DNA sequences of this sample code for an identical CDR3. CDR3 nucleotides: TGTGCCAGCAGCCAAGCCCTCGAGCAGTACTTC. Translated, it gives CASSQALEQYF. The gene calls are TRBV3-1 (or the pseudogene TRBV3-2) and TRBJ2-7; no clear D gene. Germline CDR1 and CDR2: LGHDT and YNNKEL (reference sequence). Between the trimmed V and J ends, which lost 1 base and 6 bases, there was a span of 4 bases. The CDR3 extends over 11 amino acids.

The chain carries TRBV20-1 and TRBJ1-1; D gene uncertain. CDR1 and CDR2 from the germline V gene are DFQATT and SNEGSKA (reference sequence). The V end was cut by 2 bases, the J end by 8 bases, with 9 bases between. The CDR3 spans 11 residues. The CDR3 DNA reads as TGCAGTGCTAGACAGGATCGCGAAGCTTTCTTT. Its translation: CSARQDREAFF.

This clone has a handful of counts. The V and J genes are TRBV19 and TRBJ2-7; D is possibly TRBD2 (6 bases). Trimming took 5 bases from V and 2 from J, leaving 13 bases between them. CDR1 is LNHDA and CDR2 is SQIVND in the germline V gene (reference sequence). This CDR3 has 14 amino acids. CDR3 in amino acids: CASSQGGKTYEQYF. CDR3 sequence (DNA): TGTGCCAGTAGTCAAGGAGGGAAAACCTACGAGCAGTACTTC.

This chain links TRBV6-5 with TRBJ1-3, with 8 bases that match TRBD1. Germline CDR1 reads MNHEY; CDR2 reads SVGAGI. Trimming at V came to 2 bases and at J to 2 bases, leaving 5 bases not matched to a gene. This CDR3 has 16 residues. CDR3 loop: CASSYRLTGAGNTIYF. DNA of the CDR3: TGTGCCAGCAGTTACCGCTTGACAGGGGCTGGAAACACCATATATTTT.

The chain couples TRBV6-5 to TRBJ2-7; possible D gene TRBD1, 6 bases. The CDR3 totals 15 residues. Germline CDR1 reads MNHEY; CDR2 reads SVGAGI. Trimming took off 0 bases at V and 0 bases at J, with 9 bases between the two ends. The CDR3 bases are TGTGCCAGCAGTTACTCCGGGACAAGCTCCTACGAGCAGTACTTC. It encodes CASSYSGTSSYEQYF.

The gene calls are TRBV2 and TRBJ2-5; TRBD2 is a possible D gene (7 bases). V was cut by 7 bases and J by 5 bases, with 17 bases left in between. CDR1 and CDR2 from the germline V gene are SNHLY and FYNNEI. The CDR3 is 14 amino acids. The CDR3 DNA sequence: TGTGCCAGCACCCTTCGGAGGGGGGGGGAGACCCAGTACTTC. Translated, it gives CASTLRRGGETQYF.

The gene calls are TRBV18 and TRBJ1-2; D gene ambiguous. Per germline, CDR1 KGHSH and CDR2 LQKENI. The CDR3 has 13 amino acids. The V gene lost 0 bases and the J gene lost 5 bases, with 7 bases spanning the gap. CDR3 sequence: CASSPPGGYGYTF. The CDR3 nucleotides read TGTGCCAGCTCACCACCGGGAGGGTATGGCTACACCTTC.

This chain joins TRBV11-2 and TRBJ1-1; no reliable D call. With 2 bases removed from V and 5 bases from J, the gap between germline ends came to 12 bases. CDR1 SGHAT and CDR2 FQNNGV come from the germline V gene. The CDR3 loop spans 14 amino acids. CDR3 nucleotides: TGTGCCAGCAGCTTAAACAACATGAGGACTGAAGCTTTCTTT. Protein product: CASSLNNMRTEAFF.

This rearrangement joins TRBV5-6 to TRBJ2-7; TRBD2 might be the D (6 bases). This CDR3 region has 13 residues. V lost 4 bases, J lost 3 bases, and 11 bases lay in between. In germline, CDR1 is SGHDT, CDR2 YYEEEE. CDR3 amino acids: CASSPGLYYEQYF. The CDR3 region has the DNA TGTGCCAGCAGCCCGGGACTGTACTACGAGCAGTACTTC.

This chain uses TRBV18 with TRBJ1-5; D is uncertain. The CDR3 extends over 14 amino acids. Germline V gene sequence: CDR1 KGHSH, CDR2 LQKENI. The germline V and J ends were trimmed by 3 bases and 4 bases, with 10 bases remaining between them. The CDR3 DNA is TGTGCCAGCTCACCCTCACTAACTAATCAGCCCCAGCATTTT. Residues: CASSPSLTNQPQHF.

This clone has only one observation. The chain links TRBV5-1 to TRBJ2-7; D not resolved. This CDR3 contains 11 residues. V shed 7 bases and J shed 5 bases, with 10 bases lying between them. Germline V gene lookup returns CDR1 SGHRS and CDR2 YFSETQ. The CDR3 here is CASAESDEQYF. In nucleotides, the CDR3 is TGCGCCAGCGCCGAGAGTGACGAGCAGTACTTC. Combining the CDR3 with reference TRBV5-1 and TRBJ2-7 gives the whole variable domain KAGVTQTPRYLIKTRGQQVTLSCSPISGHRSVSWYQQTPGQGLQFLFEYFSETQRNKGNFPGRFSGRQFSNSRSEMNVSTLELGDSALYLCASAESDEQYFGPGTRLTVT.

The chain employs TRBV7-9 and TRBJ2-5; D not certain. This CDR3 is 13 amino acids long. Germline V gives CDR1 SEHNR, CDR2 FQNEAQ (reference sequence). V lost 1 base to trimming and J lost 3 bases, with 6 bases between them. CDR3 amino acids: CASSLGAEETQYF. CDR3 nucleotide sequence: TGTGCCAGCAGCTTAGGGGCCGAAGAGACCCAGTACTTC.

This clone showed up just once. The rearrangement uses TRBV7-6 and TRBJ2-7, with 7 bases aligning to TRBD2. V dropped 5 bases and J dropped 2; count of bases not matched to a gene: 9. This CDR3 is built from 15 residues. Germline V gene lookup returns CDR1 SGHVS and CDR2 FNYEAQ. The CDR3 DNA sequence: TGTGCCAGCAGCCCGCGGACTAGTGGGCCCTACGAGCAGTACTTC. Translation: CASSPRTSGPYEQYF.

The gene calls are TRBV6-5 and TRBJ1-2; 8 bases align to TRBD1. V dropped 0 bases and J dropped 6; count of bases not matched to a gene: 9. In germline, CDR1 is MNHEY, CDR2 SVGAGI. CDR3 length: 16 residues. The CDR3 loop is CASSYSVRGRVDGYTF. The CDR3 DNA sequence: TGTGCCAGCAGTTACTCCGTCAGGGGGCGCGTCGATGGCTACACCTTC.

The table lists this clone with a count of one. The chain is built from TRBV19 and TRBJ2-5; the match to TRBD1 covers 8 bases. CDR1 is LNHDA and CDR2 is SQIVND in the germline V gene (reference sequence). The ends lost 3 bases at V and 5 bases at J; junction bases unmatched: 11. The CDR3 is made up of 16 amino acids. The CDR3 nucleotides read TGTGCCAGTAGTATGAGATCAGGGGGCGCAGGGGAGACCCAGTACTTC. As protein: CASSMRSGGAGETQYF.

The chain has TRBV12-3 or TRBV12-4 and TRBJ1-1, with D hard to call. The CDR3 is made up of 13 amino acids. V lost 8 bases and J 2 bases, leaving 12 bases between the germline ends. The CDR3 here is CASHRQGNTEAFF. CDR3 coding DNA: TGTGCCAGCCATCGACAAGGAAACACTGAAGCTTTCTTT.

The chain joins TRBV14 to TRBJ2-5, with D tentatively TRBD2 (7 bases). Germline loops: CDR1 SGHDN, CDR2 FVKESK. The CDR3 covers 16 residues. V lost 0 bases and J lost 4, with 15 bases in between. The CDR3 coding sequence is TGTGCCAGCAGCCAAGAGTTGGGGGGGCTTGGAGAGACCCAGTACTTC. The encoded protein is CASSQELGGLGETQYF. The whole variable domain, remainder taken from reference TRBV14 and TRBJ2-5, is EAGVTQFPSHSVIEKGQTVTLRCDPISGHDNLYWYRRVMGKEIKFLLHFVKESKQDESGMPNNRFLAERTGGTYSTLKVQPAELEDSGVYFCASSQELGGLGETQYFGPGTRLLVL.

The V and J genes are TRBV20-1 and TRBJ2-7, with unresolved D. The V gene lost 6 bases and the J gene lost 5 bases, with 11 bases spanning the gap. There are 11 residues in the CDR3. CDR1 and CDR2 from the germline V gene are DFQATT and SNEGSKA (reference sequence). As DNA, the CDR3 is TGCAGTGCCCATAGGCGGAACGAGCAGTACTTC. It codes for CSAHRRNEQYF.